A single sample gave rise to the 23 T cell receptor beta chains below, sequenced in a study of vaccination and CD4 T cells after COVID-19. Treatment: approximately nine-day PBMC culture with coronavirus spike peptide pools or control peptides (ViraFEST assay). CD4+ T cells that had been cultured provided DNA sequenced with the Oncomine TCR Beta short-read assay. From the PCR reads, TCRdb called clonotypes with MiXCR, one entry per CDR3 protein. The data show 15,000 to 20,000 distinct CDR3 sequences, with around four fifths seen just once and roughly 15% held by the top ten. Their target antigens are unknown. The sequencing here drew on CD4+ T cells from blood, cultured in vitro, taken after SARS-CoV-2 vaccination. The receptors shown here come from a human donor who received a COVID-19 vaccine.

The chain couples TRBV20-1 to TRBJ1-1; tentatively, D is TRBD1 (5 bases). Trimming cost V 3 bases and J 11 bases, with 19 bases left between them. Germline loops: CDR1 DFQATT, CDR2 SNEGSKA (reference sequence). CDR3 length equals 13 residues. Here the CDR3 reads CSASKQVGGEAFF. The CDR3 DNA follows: TGCAGTGCTAGTAAGCAGGTGGGAGGGGAGGCTTTCTTT.

For the CDR3, the DNA is TGTGCCAGCAGCTTAAACAGGGGGCCACCCTACGACTATGGCTACACCTTC. It yields the protein CASSLNRGPPYDYGYTF. This rearrangement joins TRBV7-9 to TRBJ1-2; 9 bases are shared with TRBD1. V trimming: 2 bases; J trimming: 3 bases; junction bases outside the gene matches: 10. Germline V CDR1 and CDR2: SEHNR, FQNEAQ (reference sequence). The CDR3 is 17 amino acids. Using reference TRBV7-9 and TRBJ1-2 for the parts outside the CDR3, the full variable domain is DTGVSQNPRHKITKRGQNVTFRCDPISEHNRLYWYRQTLGQGPEFLTYFQNEAQLEKSRLLSDRFSAERPKGSFSTLEIQRTEQGDSAMYLCASSLNRGPPYDYGYTFGSGTRLTVV.

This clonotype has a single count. The CDR3 DNA reads TGTGCCACCAGCAGGCCGACAACAGGGGGCGGCTCGGGAGTGACCCAGTACTTC. As protein: CATSRPTTGGGSGVTQYF. This chain uses TRBV15 with TRBJ2-5; the match to TRBD1 covers 9 bases. The germline gives CDR1 LNHNV, CDR2 YYDKDF (reference sequence). This CDR3 is built from 18 residues. V was clipped by 3 bases and J by 7 bases; unmatched bases: 18.

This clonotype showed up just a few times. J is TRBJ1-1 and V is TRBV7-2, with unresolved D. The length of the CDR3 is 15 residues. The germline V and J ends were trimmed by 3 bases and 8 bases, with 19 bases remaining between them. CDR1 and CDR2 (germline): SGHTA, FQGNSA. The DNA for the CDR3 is TGTGCCAGCAGCTTTTACCTCATGGCCGCGTGGGAAGCTTTCTTT. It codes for CASSFYLMAAWEAFF.

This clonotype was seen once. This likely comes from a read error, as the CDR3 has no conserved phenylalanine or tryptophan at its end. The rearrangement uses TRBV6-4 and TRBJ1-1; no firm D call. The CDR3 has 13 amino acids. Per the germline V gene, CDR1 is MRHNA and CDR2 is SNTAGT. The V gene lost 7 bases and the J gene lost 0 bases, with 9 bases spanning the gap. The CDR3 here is CASKEGVNTEAFL. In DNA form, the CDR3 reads TGTGCCAGCAAAGAGGGCGTGAACACTGAAGCTTTCTTA.

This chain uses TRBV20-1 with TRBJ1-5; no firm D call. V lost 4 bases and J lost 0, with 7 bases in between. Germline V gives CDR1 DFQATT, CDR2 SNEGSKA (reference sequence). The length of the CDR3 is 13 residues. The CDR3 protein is CSATGVSNQPQHF. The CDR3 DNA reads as TGCAGTGCTACCGGGGTTAGCAATCAGCCCCAGCATTTT.

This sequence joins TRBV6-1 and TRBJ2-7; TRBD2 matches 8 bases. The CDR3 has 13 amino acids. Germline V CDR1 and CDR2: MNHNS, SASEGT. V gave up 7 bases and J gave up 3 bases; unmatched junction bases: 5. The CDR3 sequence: CASMSGGNYEQYF. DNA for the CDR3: TGTGCCAGCATGTCGGGGGGGAACTACGAGCAGTACTTC.

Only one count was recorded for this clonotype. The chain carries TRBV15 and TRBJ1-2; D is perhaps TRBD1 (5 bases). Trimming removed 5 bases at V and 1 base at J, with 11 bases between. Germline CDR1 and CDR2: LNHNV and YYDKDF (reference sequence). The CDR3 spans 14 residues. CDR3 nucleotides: TGTGCCACCAGCTACGGGGACCTTAACTATGGCTACACCTTC. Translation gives CATSYGDLNYGYTF.

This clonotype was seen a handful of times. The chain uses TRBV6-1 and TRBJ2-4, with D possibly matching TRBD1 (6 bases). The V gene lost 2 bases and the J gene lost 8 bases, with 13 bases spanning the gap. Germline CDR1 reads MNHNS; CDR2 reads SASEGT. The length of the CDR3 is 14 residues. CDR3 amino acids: CASSEHRDRDIQYF. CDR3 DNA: TGTGCCAGCAGTGAACACAGGGATAGGGACATTCAGTACTTC.

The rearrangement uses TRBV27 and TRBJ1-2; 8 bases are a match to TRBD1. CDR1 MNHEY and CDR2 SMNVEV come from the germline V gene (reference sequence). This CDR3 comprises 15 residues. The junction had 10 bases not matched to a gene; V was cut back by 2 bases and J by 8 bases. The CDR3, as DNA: TGTGCCAGCAGTTTAATTTCCCTAGACAGGGGCGGCTACACCTTC. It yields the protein CASSLISLDRGGYTF.

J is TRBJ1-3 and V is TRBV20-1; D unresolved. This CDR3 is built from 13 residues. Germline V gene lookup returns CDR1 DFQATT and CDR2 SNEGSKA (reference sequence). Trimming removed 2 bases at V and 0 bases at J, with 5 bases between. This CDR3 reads CSARKLSGNTIYF. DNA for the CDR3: TGCAGTGCTAGAAAGCTCTCTGGAAACACCATATATTTT.

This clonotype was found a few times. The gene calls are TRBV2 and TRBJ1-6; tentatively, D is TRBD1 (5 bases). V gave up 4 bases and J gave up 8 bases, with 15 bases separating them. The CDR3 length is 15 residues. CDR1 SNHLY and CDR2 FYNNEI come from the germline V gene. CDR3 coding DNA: TGTGCCAGCAGTGGGAGGGGCAGGTCCGATTCACCCCTCCACTTT. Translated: CASSGRGRSDSPLHF.

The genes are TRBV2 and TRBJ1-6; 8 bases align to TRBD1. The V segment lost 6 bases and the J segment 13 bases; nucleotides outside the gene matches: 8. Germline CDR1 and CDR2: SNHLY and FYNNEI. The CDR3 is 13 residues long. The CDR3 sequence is CASRTTGEGPLHF. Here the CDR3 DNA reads TGTGCCAGCAGGACGACAGGGGAGGGTCCCCTCCACTTT. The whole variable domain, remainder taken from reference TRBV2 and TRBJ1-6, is EPEVTQTPSHQVTQMGQEVILRCVPISNHLYFYWYRQILGQKVEFLVSFYNNEISEKSEIFDDQFSVERPDGSNFTLKIRSTKLEDSAMYFCASRTTGEGPLHFGNGTRLTVT.

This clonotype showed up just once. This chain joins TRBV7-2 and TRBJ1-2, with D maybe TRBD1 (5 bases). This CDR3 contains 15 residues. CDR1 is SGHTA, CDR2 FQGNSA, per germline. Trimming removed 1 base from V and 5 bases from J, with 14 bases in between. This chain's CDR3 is CASSLGGGMSYGYTF. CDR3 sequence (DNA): TGTGCCAGCAGCTTAGGGGGGGGTATGAGTTATGGCTACACCTTC.

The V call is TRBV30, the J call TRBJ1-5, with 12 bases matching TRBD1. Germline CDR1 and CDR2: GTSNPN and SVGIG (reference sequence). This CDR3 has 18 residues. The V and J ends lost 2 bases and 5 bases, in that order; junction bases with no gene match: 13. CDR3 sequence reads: CAWSPPGQGAIWHQPQHF. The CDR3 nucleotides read TGTGCCTGGAGTCCTCCGGGACAGGGGGCGATTTGGCATCAGCCCCAGCATTTT.

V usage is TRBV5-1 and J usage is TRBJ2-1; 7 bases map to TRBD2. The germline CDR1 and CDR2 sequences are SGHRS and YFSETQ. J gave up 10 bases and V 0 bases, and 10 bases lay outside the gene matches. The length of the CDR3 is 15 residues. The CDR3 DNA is TGCGCCAGCAGCTTGGGCGCGTCCGGGACTAACGAGCAGTTCTTC. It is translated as CASSLGASGTNEQFF.

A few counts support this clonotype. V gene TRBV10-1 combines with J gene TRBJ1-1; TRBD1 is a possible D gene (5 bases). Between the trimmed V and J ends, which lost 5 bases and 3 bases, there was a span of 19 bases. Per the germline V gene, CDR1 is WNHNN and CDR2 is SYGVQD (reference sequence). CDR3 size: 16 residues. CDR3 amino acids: CASSPRGREWYTEAFF. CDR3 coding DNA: TGCGCCAGCAGTCCGCGGGGCAGGGAATGGTACACTGAAGCTTTCTTT.

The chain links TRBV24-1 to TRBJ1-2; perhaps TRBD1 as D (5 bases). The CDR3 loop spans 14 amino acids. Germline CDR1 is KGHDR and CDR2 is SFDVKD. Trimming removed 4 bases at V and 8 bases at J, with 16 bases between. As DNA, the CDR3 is TGTGCCACCAGTGACGGGCCCAAGACAGAAGGCTACACCTTC. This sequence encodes CATSDGPKTEGYTF.

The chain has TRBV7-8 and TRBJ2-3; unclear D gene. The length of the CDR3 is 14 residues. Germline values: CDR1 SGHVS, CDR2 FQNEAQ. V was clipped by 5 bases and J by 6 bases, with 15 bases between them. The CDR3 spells CASSTLTGRDTQYF. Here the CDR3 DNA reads TGTGCCAGCAGCACACTGACGGGCAGGGATACGCAGTATTTT.

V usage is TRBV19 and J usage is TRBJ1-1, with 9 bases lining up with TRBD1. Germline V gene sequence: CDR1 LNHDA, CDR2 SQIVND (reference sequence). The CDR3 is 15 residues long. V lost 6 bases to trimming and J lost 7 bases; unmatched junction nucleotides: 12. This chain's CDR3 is CASRTGTGREGEAFF. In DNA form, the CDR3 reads TGTGCCAGTAGGACCGGGACAGGGAGAGAAGGTGAAGCTTTCTTT.

Here the CDR3 reads CASHRAGQPYEQYF. Written as DNA, the CDR3 is TGTGCCAGCCATAGGGCGGGACAGCCCTACGAGCAGTACTTC. This sequence joins TRBV27 and TRBJ2-7, with D perhaps TRBD1 (7 bases). V was pared by 8 bases and J by 2 bases, with 16 bases between. The germline V gene encodes CDR1 MNHEY and CDR2 SMNVEV (reference sequence). CDR3 length equals 14 residues.

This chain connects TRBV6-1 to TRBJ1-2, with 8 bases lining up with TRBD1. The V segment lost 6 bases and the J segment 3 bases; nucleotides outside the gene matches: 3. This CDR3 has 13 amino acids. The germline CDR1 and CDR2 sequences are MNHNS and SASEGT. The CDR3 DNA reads TGTGCCAGCAGCCCGACAGGGGACTATGGCTACACCTTC. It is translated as CASSPTGDYGYTF.

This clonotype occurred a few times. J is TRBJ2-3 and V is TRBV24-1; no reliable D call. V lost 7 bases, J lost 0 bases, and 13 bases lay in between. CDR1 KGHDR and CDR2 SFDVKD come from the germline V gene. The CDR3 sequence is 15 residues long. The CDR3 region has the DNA TGTGCCACCAGAATCGGAACAGCTAGCACAGATACGCAGTATTTT. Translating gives CATRIGTASTDTQYF.